This record concerns one TCR beta chain sequence. Its binding antigen is unknown. No quality values exist for individual bases; no much larger clone is one base distant. From the cysteine through the phenylalanine, the CDR3 covers 13 amino acids. Here the CDR3 DNA is all that survives: 39 bases in frame from base 1. V loses 5 bases of germline sequence and J loses 4 bases, and the interval between the two ends is 12 bases. CDR1 and CDR2 (SQVTM, ANQGSEA) derive from the germline V gene. This entry comes from a study of blood T cell repertoires in COVID-19 (TCRdb year 2020). Looking at the study overall: Samples covering the acute and convalescent phases of COVID-19 were provided by collaborators in the United States, Italy and Spain. The material from the prospective study consisted of cDNA or gDNA derived from T cells, B-cell-depleted T cells, or PBMCs. Subjects who had been exposed to COVID-19, were actively infected with it, or had recovered from it provided the deeply sampled blood TCRbeta repertoires that made up the dataset. The repertoires were made available in a free public database intended to serve as a resource for research on the immune response to SARS-CoV-2. Samples were obtained from the ongoing ImmuneRACE study (first 160 participants) and from some 1,300 subjects provided by 6 global collaborators. Sample metadata almost always included a de-identified subject ID, COVID-19 status, age in years and sex. HLA class I and class II types, where available, came from metadata supplied by the sample provider rather than from assay-based typing. The investigation overall reported the following: Clinical and demographic metadata were provided uncurated, with the amount varying by source and participant.

The collaborating institutions used their own protocols to collect whole blood in K2EDTA tubes. Collaborator samples were shipped for TCRbeta analysis as frozen whole blood, isolated PBMCs, or DNA extracted from either sample type. TCRbeta CDR3 regions were amplified from genomic DNA by means of the immunoSEQ Assay, a bias-controlled multiplex PCR. The source study handled its data this way. Within the assay, amplification of reference gene primers was used to estimate how many nucleated cells each sample contained. To quantify the absolute abundance of each unique TCRbeta CDR3 rearrangement, sequence reads were collapsed and filtered. For each sample, productive Simpson clonality was calculated by taking the square root of Simpson's diversity index across productive rearrangements. What TCRdb holds here is the immuneACCESS table cut down to in-frame rearrangements. Part of the clones is not present; checked against another copy, under half of the missing clones reflect an unresolved V gene, and the others are unexplained. V, J and clone size reflect that table, while D and trimming were determined from the DNA. The sample yields 85,000 to 100,000 clones; around 86% were counted once. Clones ranked in the top ten supply approximately 3.9% of the sample.

The V gene is TRBV29-1 and the J gene is TRBJ1-3; no confident D gene assignment can be made. This TCR was recovered from a man in his sixties with acute or convalescent COVID-19. Sequencing was performed on peripheral blood. The sequenced DNA is TGCAGCGTTTCCCAGTCTTCGGGAAACACCATATATTTT. The resulting protein is CSVSQSSGNTIYF.